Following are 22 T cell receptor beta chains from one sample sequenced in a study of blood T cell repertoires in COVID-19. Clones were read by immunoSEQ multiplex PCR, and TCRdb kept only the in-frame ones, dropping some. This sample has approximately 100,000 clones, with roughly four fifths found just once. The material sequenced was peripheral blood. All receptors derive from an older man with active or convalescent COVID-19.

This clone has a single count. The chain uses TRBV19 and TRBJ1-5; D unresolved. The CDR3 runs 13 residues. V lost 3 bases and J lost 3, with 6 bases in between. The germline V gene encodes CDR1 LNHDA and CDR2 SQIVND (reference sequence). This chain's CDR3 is CASSIQDNQPQHF. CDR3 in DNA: TGTGCCAGTAGTATTCAGGACAATCAGCCCCAGCATTTT.

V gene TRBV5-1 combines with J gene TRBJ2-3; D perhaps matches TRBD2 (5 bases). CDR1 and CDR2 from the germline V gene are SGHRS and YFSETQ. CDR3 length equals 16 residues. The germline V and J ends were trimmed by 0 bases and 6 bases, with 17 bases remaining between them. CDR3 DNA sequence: TGCGCCAGCAGCTTGGTTTCGGGAAAGGGCCAGGATACGCAGTATTTT. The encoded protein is CASSLVSGKGQDTQYF. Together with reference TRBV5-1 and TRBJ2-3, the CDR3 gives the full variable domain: KAGVTQTPRYLIKTRGQQVTLSCSPISGHRSVSWYQQTPGQGLQFLFEYFSETQRNKGNFPGRFSGRQFSNSRSEMNVSTLELGDSALYLCASSLVSGKGQDTQYFGPGTRLTVL.

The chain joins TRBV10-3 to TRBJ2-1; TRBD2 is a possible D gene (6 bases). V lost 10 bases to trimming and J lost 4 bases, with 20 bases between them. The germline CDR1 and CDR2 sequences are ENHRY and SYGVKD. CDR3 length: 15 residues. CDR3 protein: CATIGSAGFYNEQFF. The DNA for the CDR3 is TGTGCCACGATCGGGAGTGCAGGGTTTTACAATGAGCAGTTCTTC.

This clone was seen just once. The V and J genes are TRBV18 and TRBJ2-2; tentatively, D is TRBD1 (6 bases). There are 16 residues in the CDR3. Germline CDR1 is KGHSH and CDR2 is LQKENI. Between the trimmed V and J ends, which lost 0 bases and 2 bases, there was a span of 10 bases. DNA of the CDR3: TGTGCCAGCTCACCACCGGGGGCCTCCAACACCGGGGAGCTGTTTTTT. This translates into CASSPPGASNTGELFF.

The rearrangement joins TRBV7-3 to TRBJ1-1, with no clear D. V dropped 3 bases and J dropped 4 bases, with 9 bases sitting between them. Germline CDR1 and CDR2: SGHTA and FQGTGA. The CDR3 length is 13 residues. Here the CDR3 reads CASSFTTGTEAFF. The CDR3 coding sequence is TGTGCCAGCAGCTTCACCACGGGCACTGAAGCTTTCTTT. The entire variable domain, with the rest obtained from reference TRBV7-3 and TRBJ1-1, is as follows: GAGVSQTPSNKVTEKGKYVELRCDPISGHTALYWYRQSLGQGPEFLIYFQGTGAADDSGLPNDRFFAVRPEGSVSTLKIQRTERGDSAVYLCASSFTTGTEAFFGQGTRLTVV.

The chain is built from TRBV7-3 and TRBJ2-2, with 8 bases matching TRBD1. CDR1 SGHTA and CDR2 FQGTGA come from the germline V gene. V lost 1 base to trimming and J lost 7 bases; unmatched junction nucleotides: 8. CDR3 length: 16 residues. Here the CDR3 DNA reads TGTGCCAGCAGCTTAATGATGGGACAGGAGGTCGGGGAGCTGTTTTTT. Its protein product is CASSLMMGQEVGELFF.

The CDR3 loop reads CASSSSEETQYF. The CDR3 DNA reads TGTGCCAGCAGTTCGTCGGAAGAGACCCAGTACTTC. The chain carries TRBV6-2 or TRBV6-3 and TRBJ2-5; D unresolved. This CDR3 region has 12 residues. The V gene lost 4 bases and the J gene lost 3 bases, with 6 bases spanning the gap. Germline V gene sequence: CDR1 MNHEY, CDR2 SVGEGT.

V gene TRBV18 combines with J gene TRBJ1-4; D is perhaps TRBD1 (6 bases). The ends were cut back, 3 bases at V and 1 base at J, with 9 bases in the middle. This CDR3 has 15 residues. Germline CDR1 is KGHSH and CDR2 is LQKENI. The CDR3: CASSPGTLTNEKLFF. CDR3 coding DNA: TGTGCCAGCTCACCCGGGACACTAACTAATGAAAAACTGTTTTTT.

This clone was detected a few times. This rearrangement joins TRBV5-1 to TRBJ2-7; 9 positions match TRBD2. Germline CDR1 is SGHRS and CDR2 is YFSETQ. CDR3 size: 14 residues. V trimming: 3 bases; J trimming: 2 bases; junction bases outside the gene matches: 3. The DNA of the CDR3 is TGCGCCAGCAGCTCGATAGCGGGAGCCTACGAGCAGTACTTC. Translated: CASSSIAGAYEQYF.

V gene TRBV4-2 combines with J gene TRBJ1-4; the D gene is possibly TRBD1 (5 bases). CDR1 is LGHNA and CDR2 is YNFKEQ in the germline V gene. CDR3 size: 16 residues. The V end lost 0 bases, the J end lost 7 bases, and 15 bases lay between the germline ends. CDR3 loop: CASSQDPRSGAEKLFF. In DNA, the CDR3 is TGTGCCAGCAGCCAAGACCCCCGTTCTGGGGCTGAAAAACTGTTTTTT.

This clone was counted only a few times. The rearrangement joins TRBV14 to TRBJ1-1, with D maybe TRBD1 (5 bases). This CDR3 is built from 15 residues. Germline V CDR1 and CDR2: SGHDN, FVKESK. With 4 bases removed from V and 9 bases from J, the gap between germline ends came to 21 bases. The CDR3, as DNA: TGTGCCAGCAGCCCAAACAGGCTACGCGCTCCCAAAGCTTTCTTT. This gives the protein CASSPNRLRAPKAFF.

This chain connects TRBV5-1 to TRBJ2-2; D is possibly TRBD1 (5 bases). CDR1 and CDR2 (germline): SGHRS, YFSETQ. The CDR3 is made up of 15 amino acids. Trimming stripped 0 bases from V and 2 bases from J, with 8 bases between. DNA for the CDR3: TGCGCCAGCAGCTTGGACAGGCCCAACACCGGGGAGCTGTTTTTT. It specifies CASSLDRPNTGELFF.

DNA of the CDR3: TGTGCTAGTGGTACAGCCCGGGACAGTCAAGAGACCCAGTACTTC. Its protein is CASGTARDSQETQYF. This chain uses TRBV12-5 with TRBJ2-5; TRBD1 aligns across 7 bases. The CDR3 has 15 amino acids. Germline V gives CDR1 LGHNT, CDR2 FRNRAP. Unmatched junction bases numbered 8, after V lost 5 bases and J lost 2 bases.

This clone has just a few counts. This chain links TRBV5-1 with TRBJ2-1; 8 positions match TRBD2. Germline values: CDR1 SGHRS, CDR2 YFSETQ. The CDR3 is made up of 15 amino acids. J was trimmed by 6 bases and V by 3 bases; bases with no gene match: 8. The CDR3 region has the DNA TGCGCCAGCAGCTCAACTAGCGGCCACATCAATGAGCAGTTCTTC. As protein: CASSSTSGHINEQFF.

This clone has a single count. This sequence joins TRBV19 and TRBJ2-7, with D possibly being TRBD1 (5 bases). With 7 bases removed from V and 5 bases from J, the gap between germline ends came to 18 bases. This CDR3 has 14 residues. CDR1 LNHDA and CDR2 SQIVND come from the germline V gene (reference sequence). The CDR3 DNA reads TGTGCCAGTACCCCCCGACCCCAGGGCGACGAGCAGTACTTC. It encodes CASTPRPQGDEQYF. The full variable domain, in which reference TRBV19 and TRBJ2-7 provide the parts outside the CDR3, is DGGITQSPKYLFRKEGQNVTLSCEQNLNHDAMYWYRQDPGQGLRLIYYSQIVNDFQKGDIAEGYSVSREKKESFPLTVTSAQKNPTAFYLCASTPRPQGDEQYFGPGTRLTVT.

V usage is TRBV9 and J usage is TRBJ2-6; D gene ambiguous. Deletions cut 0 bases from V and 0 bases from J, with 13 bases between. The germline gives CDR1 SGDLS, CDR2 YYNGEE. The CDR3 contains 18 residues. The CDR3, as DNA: TGTGCCAGCAGCGTAGGCAGTGGTGGCAGCTCTGGGGCCAACGTCCTGACTTTC. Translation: CASSVGSGGSSGANVLTF.

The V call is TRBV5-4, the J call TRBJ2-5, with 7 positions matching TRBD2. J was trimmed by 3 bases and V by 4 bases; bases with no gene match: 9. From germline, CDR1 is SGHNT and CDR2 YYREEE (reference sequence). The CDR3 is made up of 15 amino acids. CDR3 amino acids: CASSTPSGAEETQYF. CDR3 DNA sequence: TGTGCCAGCAGCACTCCTAGCGGCGCTGAAGAGACCCAGTACTTC.

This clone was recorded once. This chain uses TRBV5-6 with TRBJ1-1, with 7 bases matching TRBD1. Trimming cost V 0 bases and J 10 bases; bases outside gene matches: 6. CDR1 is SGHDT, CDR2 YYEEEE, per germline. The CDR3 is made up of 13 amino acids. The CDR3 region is CASSLGQGIGAFF. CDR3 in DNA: TGTGCCAGCAGCTTGGGACAGGGCATCGGAGCTTTCTTT.

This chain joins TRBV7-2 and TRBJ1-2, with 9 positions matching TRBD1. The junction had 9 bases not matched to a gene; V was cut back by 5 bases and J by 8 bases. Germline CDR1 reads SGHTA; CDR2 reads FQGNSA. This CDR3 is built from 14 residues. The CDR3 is CASSLGTGSGGYTF. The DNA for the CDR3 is TGTGCCAGCAGCCTCGGGACAGGGTCCGGGGGCTACACCTTC.

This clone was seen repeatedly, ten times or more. CDR3 sequence reads: CAWSVRGNGELFF. The CDR3 coding sequence is TGTGCCTGGAGTGTACGCGGAAACGGGGAGCTGTTTTTT. The rearrangement joins TRBV30 to TRBJ2-2, with D uncertain. The CDR3 is 13 amino acids. V was trimmed by 0 bases and J by 7 bases, leaving 9 bases between them. Germline values: CDR1 GTSNPN, CDR2 SVGIG (reference sequence).

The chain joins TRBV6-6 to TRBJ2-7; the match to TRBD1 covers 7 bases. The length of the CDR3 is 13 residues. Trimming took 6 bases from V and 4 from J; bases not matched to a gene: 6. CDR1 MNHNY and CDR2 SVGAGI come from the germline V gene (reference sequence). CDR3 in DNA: TGTGCCAGCAGGGAACAGGGGACGTACGAGCAGTACTTC. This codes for CASREQGTYEQYF.

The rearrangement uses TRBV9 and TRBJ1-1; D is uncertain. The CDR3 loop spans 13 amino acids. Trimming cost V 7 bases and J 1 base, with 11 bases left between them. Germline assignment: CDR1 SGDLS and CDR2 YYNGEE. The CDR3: CASGRSGNTEAFF. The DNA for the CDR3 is TGTGCCAGCGGAAGATCAGGGAACACTGAAGCTTTCTTT.